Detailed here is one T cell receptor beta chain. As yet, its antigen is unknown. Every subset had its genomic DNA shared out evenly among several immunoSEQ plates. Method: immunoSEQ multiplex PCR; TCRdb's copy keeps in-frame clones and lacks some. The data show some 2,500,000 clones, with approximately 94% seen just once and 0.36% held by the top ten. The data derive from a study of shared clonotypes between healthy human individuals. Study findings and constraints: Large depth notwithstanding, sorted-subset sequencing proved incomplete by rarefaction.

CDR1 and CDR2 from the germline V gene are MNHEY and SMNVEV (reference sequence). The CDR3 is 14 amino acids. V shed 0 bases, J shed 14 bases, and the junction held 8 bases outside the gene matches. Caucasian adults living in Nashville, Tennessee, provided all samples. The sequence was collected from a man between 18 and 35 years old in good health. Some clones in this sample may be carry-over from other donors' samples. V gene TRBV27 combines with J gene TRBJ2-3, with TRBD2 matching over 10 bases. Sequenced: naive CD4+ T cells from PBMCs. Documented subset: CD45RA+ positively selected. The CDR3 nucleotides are TGTGCCAGCAGTTTATCACTAGCGGGGCTCCAATGGTATTTT. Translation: CASSLSLAGLQWYF.